Shown below are 28 T cell receptor beta chains from a single sample sequenced in a study of CD8 T cells in Susac syndrome. Random hexamers were used to reverse transcribe about 0.5 to 1 ug of RNA. MiXCR was run by TCRdb on the immunoSEQ multiplex PCR reads, yielding one entry per CDR3 protein. The data hold approximately 160,000 distinct CDR3 sequences, with approximately 94% observed a single time. Sequencing was done on a sample of CD4+ T cells from PBMCs. These receptors were taken from a human donor with multiple sclerosis.

This clonotype was observed once. CDR3 coding DNA: TGTGCCAGCAGCTTTGCCCGGTATGGCTACACCTTC. The encoded protein is CASSFARYGYTF. The rearrangement joins TRBV7-2 to TRBJ1-2; D unclear. The germline V and J ends were trimmed by 3 bases and 5 bases, with 7 bases remaining between them. Germline V CDR1 and CDR2: SGHTA, FQGNSA. The CDR3 sequence is 12 residues long. The full variable domain, rest sourced from reference TRBV7-2 and TRBJ1-2, is GAGVSQSPSNKVTEKGKDVELRCDPISGHTALYWYRQSLGQGLEFLIYFQGNSAPDKSGLPSDRFSAERTGGSVSTLTIQRTQQEDSAVYLCASSFARYGYTFGSGTRLTVV.

The genes are TRBV28 and TRBJ2-7; possible D gene TRBD1, 5 bases. Between the trimmed V and J ends, which lost 2 bases and 0 bases, there was a span of 14 bases. Germline V lookup: CDR1 MDHEN, CDR2 SYDVKM. This CDR3 is 16 amino acids long. The CDR3 spells CASSLQQGWSSYEQYF. In nucleotides, the CDR3 is TGTGCCAGCAGTTTACAGCAGGGATGGAGCTCCTACGAGCAGTACTTC.

DNA for the CDR3: TGCGCCAGCAGCCAAGTACTACAGGGTCCGCCCGGGGAGCTGTTTTTT. It is translated as CASSQVLQGPPGELFF. This chain uses TRBV4-1 with TRBJ2-2, with D perhaps TRBD1 (6 bases). The CDR3 has 16 amino acids. The V gene lost 1 base and the J gene lost 6 bases, with 15 bases spanning the gap. The V gene's germline CDR1 is MGHRA and CDR2 YSYEKL.

The rearrangement joins TRBV7-2 to TRBJ2-5; 7 bases map to TRBD2. V was pared by 5 bases and J by 4 bases, with 10 bases of the junction left unmatched. The CDR3 runs to 15 residues. In germline, CDR1 is SGHTA, CDR2 FQGNSA. The CDR3 bases are TGTGCCAGCAGCCTATCCGGGACTAACGGAGAGACCCAGTACTTC. As protein: CASSLSGTNGETQYF.

The genes are TRBV24-1 and TRBJ2-3; D is uncertain. The CDR3 is made up of 14 amino acids. V lost 3 bases to trimming and J lost 4 bases, with 10 bases between them. Germline CDR1 reads KGHDR; CDR2 reads SFDVKD. In DNA form, the CDR3 reads TGTGCCACCAGTGATGCGACGGCCTCAGATACGCAGTATTTT. It yields the protein CATSDATASDTQYF.

J is TRBJ1-5 and V is TRBV20-1; weak D call: TRBD1 (6 bases). CDR3 length equals 15 residues. V gave up 2 bases and J gave up 2 bases, with 13 bases separating them. CDR1 is DFQATT, CDR2 SNEGSKA, per germline (reference sequence). CDR3 loop: CSARQGIKGNQPQHF. DNA for the CDR3: TGCAGTGCTAGACAGGGGATTAAGGGCAATCAGCCCCAGCATTTT.

The CDR3 region is CASSLSGDRVYF. CDR3 in DNA: TGTGCCAGCAGCTTGTCCGGGGACAGGGTGTACTTC. The chain combines TRBV5-5 with TRBJ2-4; 9 bases map to TRBD1. This CDR3 contains 12 residues. The V segment lost 1 base and the J segment 15 bases; nucleotides outside the gene matches: 5. Germline V gives CDR1 SGHKS, CDR2 YYEKEE (reference sequence).

The V and J genes are TRBV20-1 and TRBJ1-5; no firm D call. Trimming pared 3 bases from V and 3 bases from J, leaving 6 bases between. Germline V gene sequence: CDR1 DFQATT, CDR2 SNEGSKA (reference sequence). This CDR3 comprises 12 residues. Here the CDR3 DNA reads TGCAGTGCTAGCGGGAACAATCAGCCCCAGCATTTT. Its translation is CSASGNNQPQHF.

CDR3 DNA: TGCAGTGCTAGAGATGTGGCAGAAGCCCTCCAAGAGACCCAGTACTTC. Protein sequence: CSARDVAEALQETQYF. The chain joins TRBV20-1 to TRBJ2-5; the D is unclear. V lost 0 bases and J 1 base, leaving 15 bases between the germline ends. CDR1 is DFQATT, CDR2 SNEGSKA, per germline (reference sequence). The CDR3 length is 16 residues.

The J gene is TRBJ2-5, the V gene TRBV12-3 or TRBV12-4, with D perhaps TRBD1 (6 bases). Trimming removed 4 bases from V and 5 bases from J, with 11 bases in between. CDR3 length equals 13 residues. This CDR3 is CASSYRDVETQYF. The DNA for the CDR3 is TGTGCCAGCAGTTACAGGGACGTGGAGACCCAGTACTTC.

This clonotype was observed a few times. The chain joins TRBV6-2 or TRBV6-3 to TRBJ1-5; possible D gene TRBD1, 5 bases. With 4 bases removed from V and 0 bases from J, the gap between germline ends came to 7 bases. This CDR3 region has 14 residues. Germline V lookup: CDR1 MNHEY, CDR2 SVGEGT. The CDR3 is CASSLQDSNQPQHF. CDR3 coding DNA: TGTGCCAGCAGTTTACAGGATAGCAATCAGCCCCAGCATTTT.

The chain links TRBV2 to TRBJ1-2; no reliable D call. The germline V and J ends were trimmed by 1 base and 8 bases, with 11 bases remaining between them. This CDR3 comprises 13 residues. CDR1 and CDR2 (germline): SNHLY, FYNNEI. Here the CDR3 reads CASSEGWDGGYTF. CDR3 sequence (DNA): TGTGCCAGCAGTGAAGGGTGGGATGGGGGCTACACCTTC. The whole variable domain, remainder taken from reference TRBV2 and TRBJ1-2, is EPEVTQTPSHQVTQMGQEVILRCVPISNHLYFYWYRQILGQKVEFLVSFYNNEISEKSEIFDDQFSVERPDGSNFTLKIRSTKLEDSAMYFCASSEGWDGGYTFGSGTRLTVV.

This clonotype was counted once. V gene TRBV7-3 combines with J gene TRBJ2-1, with 8 nucleotides matching TRBD2. Per the germline V gene, CDR1 is SGHTA and CDR2 is FQGTGA. This CDR3 region has 14 residues. With 2 bases clipped from V and 5 bases from J, the junction kept 2 bases outside the gene matches. DNA of the CDR3: TGTGCCAGCAGCTTAGAACTAGCGGACAATGAGCAGTTCTTC. Translating it yields CASSLELADNEQFF. Supplemented by reference TRBV7-3 and TRBJ2-1, the full variable domain reads GAGVSQTPSNKVTEKGKYVELRCDPISGHTALYWYRQSLGQGPEFLIYFQGTGAADDSGLPNDRFFAVRPEGSVSTLKIQRTERGDSAVYLCASSLELADNEQFFGPGTRLTVL.

This clonotype was recorded only once. The chain links TRBV3-1 to TRBJ2-7, with 9 nucleotides matching TRBD2. The V gene end was trimmed by 0 bases and the J gene end by 7 bases; junction bases not matched to a gene: 10. CDR3 length: 16 residues. Germline lookup yields CDR1 LGHDT and CDR2 YNNKEL (reference sequence). CDR3 residues: CASSQEAASGTREQYF. In DNA, the CDR3 is TGTGCCAGCAGCCAAGAGGCGGCTAGCGGGACGCGGGAGCAGTACTTC.

The chain has TRBV5-1 and TRBJ2-4, with D tentatively TRBD2 (5 bases). Trimming shortened V by 7 bases and J by 7 bases, and 9 bases separated the two germline ends. Germline CDR1 reads SGHRS; CDR2 reads YFSETQ. The CDR3 contains 11 residues. CDR3 loop: CASREGNIQYF. CDR3 sequence (DNA): TGCGCCAGCCGGGAAGGGAACATTCAGTACTTC.

The chain has TRBV6-5 and TRBJ1-1; 8 bases map to TRBD1. CDR3 length: 13 residues. J lost 7 bases, V lost 5 bases, and 6 bases had no gene match. From germline, CDR1 is MNHEY and CDR2 SVGAGI. The CDR3 bases are TGTGCCAGCAGTGGCAGGGGGCGGGATGAAGCTTTCTTT. It yields the protein CASSGRGRDEAFF.

This sequence joins TRBV3-1 and TRBJ1-1; no clear D. This CDR3 contains 13 residues. CDR1 LGHDT and CDR2 YNNKEL come from the germline V gene (reference sequence). The ends were cut back, 0 bases at V and 8 bases at J, with 10 bases in the middle. The CDR3 sequence is CASSQEGSPEAFF. The CDR3 DNA follows: TGTGCCAGCAGCCAAGAGGGGAGTCCAGAAGCTTTCTTT.

CDR3 in DNA: TGTGCCAGCAGCCCCGCTGCTAGGGAGAGTCAGCCCCAGCATTTT. It is translated as CASSPAARESQPQHF. The chain combines TRBV28 with TRBJ1-5; D uncertain. This CDR3 is built from 15 residues. Germline lookup yields CDR1 MDHEN and CDR2 SYDVKM. V lost 6 bases, J lost 6 bases, and 18 bases lay in between.

The chain carries TRBV24-1 and TRBJ2-5; 8 nucleotides agree with TRBD2. The CDR3 is 15 residues long. The ends lost 0 bases at V and 5 bases at J; junction bases unmatched: 4. Germline lookup yields CDR1 KGHDR and CDR2 SFDVKD. In DNA form, the CDR3 reads TGTGCCACCAGTGATTTGGCGGGAGGAGATGAGACCCAGTACTTC. Translating gives CATSDLAGGDETQYF.

The chain couples TRBV4-1 to TRBJ2-1; D is perhaps TRBD1 or TRBD2 (5 bases each). The CDR3 has 13 residues. Germline CDR1 and CDR2: MGHRA and YSYEKL. V was shortened by 0 bases and J by 15 bases, with 15 bases between the two germline ends. This CDR3 is CASSQDRSGRWFF. CDR3 coding DNA: TGCGCCAGCAGCCAAGATCGCTCGGGACGTTGGTTCTTC.

The chain recombines TRBV10-3 with TRBJ2-1, with TRBD2 matching over 8 bases. This CDR3 comprises 15 residues. V dropped 5 bases and J dropped 7; count of bases not matched to a gene: 10. In germline, CDR1 is ENHRY, CDR2 SYGVKD. The CDR3 DNA follows: TGTGCCATCAGTATGCGAGGCGGGAGGAGTAATGAGCAGTTCTTC. It translates to CAISMRGGRSNEQFF.

V is TRBV9 and J is TRBJ1-2; D gene ambiguous. V shed 2 bases and J shed 0 bases, with 8 bases lying between them. The CDR3 spans 14 residues. Germline CDR1 reads SGDLS; CDR2 reads YYNGEE. The CDR3 DNA reads as TGTGCCAGCAGCGTCGGGTTAGCTAACTATGGCTACACCTTC. This gives the protein CASSVGLANYGYTF.

This clonotype was detected only once. The V call is TRBV12-3 or TRBV12-4, the J call TRBJ2-1; 8 nucleotides agree with TRBD1. V lost 3 bases and J lost 5; bases outside the gene matches: 6. The CDR3 runs 15 residues. Here the CDR3 DNA reads TGTGCCAGCAGTTTCGGACAGGGTAGGGACAATGAGCAGTTCTTC. Translated, it gives CASSFGQGRDNEQFF.

The chain joins TRBV6-6 to TRBJ2-4; D may match TRBD1 or TRBD2 (5 bases each). The CDR3 is 15 residues long. The V and J ends lost 5 bases and 3 bases respectively, with 14 bases between them. Germline V lookup: CDR1 MNHNY, CDR2 SVGAGI (reference sequence). The CDR3 nucleotides are TGTGCCAGCAGTGCTGGGGGTTCGGGCAAAAACATTCAGTACTTC. This gives the protein CASSAGGSGKNIQYF.

The J gene is TRBJ2-7, the V gene TRBV5-1, with D unresolved. The CDR3 consists of 12 residues. Germline V gene lookup returns CDR1 SGHRS and CDR2 YFSETQ. V lost 0 bases and J 2 bases, leaving 3 bases between the germline ends. In DNA form, the CDR3 reads TGCGCCAGCAGCTTGGATGCCTACGAGCAGTACTTC. Its translation: CASSLDAYEQYF.

V gene TRBV9 combines with J gene TRBJ1-2, with D uncertain. Germline CDR1 SGDLS, CDR2 YYNGEE. The CDR3 length is 14 residues. V was shortened by 4 bases and J by 7 bases, with 17 bases between the two germline ends. In DNA, the CDR3 is TGTGCCAGCAGCCCCGAGATGTTACCCAGTGGCTACACCTTC. As protein: CASSPEMLPSGYTF.

The gene calls are TRBV20-1 and TRBJ2-7; 9 bases match TRBD2. V gave up 5 bases and J gave up 2 bases; unmatched junction bases: 4. There are 13 residues in the CDR3. Germline CDR1 reads DFQATT; CDR2 reads SNEGSKA (reference sequence). The CDR3 DNA sequence: TGCAGTGCTGGAGGGACTAGCACCTACGAGCAGTACTTC. This codes for CSAGGTSTYEQYF.

V is TRBV28 and J is TRBJ1-4; D call uncertain. CDR3 length: 14 residues. Germline loops: CDR1 MDHEN, CDR2 SYDVKM. The ends were cut back, 6 bases at V and 4 bases at J, with 12 bases in the middle. The CDR3 sequence: CASSLDSLNEKLFF. Written as DNA, the CDR3 is TGTGCCAGCAGCCTTGACTCGCTTAATGAAAAACTGTTTTTT.